This T cell receptor (beta chain) came from a study of human T cells and chemical hapten exposure. Study-level results: TCRs above 1 in 1000 frequency did not change with DPC sensitization.

CDR1 and CDR2 (germline): SQVTM, ANQGSEA. This CDR3 has 11 amino acids. This clonotype was recorded many times. Antigen specificity is unknown. Mismatch with germline at one junction end may stem from a read error. Specified time point: patch test 1, 2 weeks after DPC sensitization. Stated treatment: therapeutic diphenylcyclopropenone sensitization with weekly scalp DPC. Each patch-test visit's blood sample preceded patch application. Total RNA came from unfractionated whole blood. TCRdb ran MiXCR on the RACE reads and lists one entry per CDR3 protein. This table holds fewer than 130,000 distinct CDR3 sequences, 11% found once.

The material sequenced was whole blood, taken in connection with sensitization to the hapten diphenylcyclopropenone (DPC). This chain joins TRBV29-1 and TRBJ2-1; D is undetermined. The receptor comes from a woman aged 40 to 55 with alopecia areata. Some clones in this sample may be carry-over from other donors' samples. CDR3 loop: CSVEDVVERFF. The CDR3 DNA is TGCAGCGTTGAAGATGTGGTCGAGCGGTTCTTC.